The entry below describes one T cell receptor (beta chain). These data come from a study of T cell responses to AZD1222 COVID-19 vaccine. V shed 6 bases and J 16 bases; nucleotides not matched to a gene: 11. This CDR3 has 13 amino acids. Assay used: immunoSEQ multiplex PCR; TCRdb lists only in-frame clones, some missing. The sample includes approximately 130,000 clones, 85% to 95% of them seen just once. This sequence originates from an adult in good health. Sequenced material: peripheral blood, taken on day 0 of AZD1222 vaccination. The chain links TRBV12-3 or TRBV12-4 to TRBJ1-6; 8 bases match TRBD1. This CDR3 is CASSSRGQVTLHF. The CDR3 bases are TGTGCCAGCAGCTCCCGGGGACAGGTTACGCTCCACTTT.